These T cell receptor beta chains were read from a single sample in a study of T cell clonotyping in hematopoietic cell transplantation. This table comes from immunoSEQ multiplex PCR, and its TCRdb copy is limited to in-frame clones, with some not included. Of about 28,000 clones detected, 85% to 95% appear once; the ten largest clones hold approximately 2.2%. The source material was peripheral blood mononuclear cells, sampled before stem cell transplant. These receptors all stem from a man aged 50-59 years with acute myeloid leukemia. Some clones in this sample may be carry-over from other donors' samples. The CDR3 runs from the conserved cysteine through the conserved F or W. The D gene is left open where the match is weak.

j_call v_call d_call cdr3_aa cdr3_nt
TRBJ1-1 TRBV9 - CASSVAEGRMNTEAFF TGTGCCAGCAGCGTAGCTGAGGGGAGGATGAACACTGAAGCTTTCTTT
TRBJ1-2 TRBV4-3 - CASSPSVGPNGYTF TGCGCCAGCAGCCCCTCGGTGGGACCGAATGGCTACACCTTC
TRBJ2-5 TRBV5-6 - CASSLYKSGETQYF TGTGCCAGCAGCTTGTACAAGAGTGGAGAGACCCAGTACTTC
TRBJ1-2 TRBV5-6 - CASSLGLESYGYTF TGTGCCAGCAGCTTGGGACTGGAAAGCTATGGCTACACCTTC
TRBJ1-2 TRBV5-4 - CASSLDINGYTF TGTGCCAGCAGCTTGGACATCAATGGCTACACCTTC
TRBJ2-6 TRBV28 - CASSSLRDPHLGANVLTF TGTGCCAGCAGTTCCCTCCGGGACCCCCACTTGGGGGCCAACGTCCTGACTTTC
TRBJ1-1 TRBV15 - CATSRPRAEAFF TGTGCCACCAGCCGCCCAAGGGCAGAAGCTTTCTTT
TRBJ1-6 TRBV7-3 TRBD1 CASSLNGGQGSPLHF TGTGCCAGCAGCTTAAATGGGGGACAGGGTTCACCCCTCCACTTT
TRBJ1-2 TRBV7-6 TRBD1 CASSATYRTGGFSYTF TGTGCCAGCAGCGCCACCTACCGGACAGGGGGCTTTAGCTACACCTTC
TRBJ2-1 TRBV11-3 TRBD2 CASSLGVTSGGYNEQFF TGTGCCAGCAGCTTAGGGGTGACTAGCGGGGGCTACAATGAGCAGTTCTTC
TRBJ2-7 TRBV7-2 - CASSLGSHSYEQYF TGTGCCAGCAGCTTAGGCAGCCACTCCTACGAGCAGTACTTC
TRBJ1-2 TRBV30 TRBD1 CASRDRAYGYTF TGTGCCTCCCGGGACAGGGCCTATGGCTACACCTTC
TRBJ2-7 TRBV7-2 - CASSLNPYSYEQYF TGTGCCAGCAGCCTAAACCCTTACTCCTACGAGCAGTACTTC